This T cell receptor beta chain was obtained from a study of shared clonotypes between healthy human individuals. Under the authors' procedure: Quality scores were absent from the junction-only immunoSEQ sequences, so filtering differed. Profiled with immunoSEQ multiplex PCR; TCRdb holds only in-frame clones, not every one. The V and J calls and the clone size are those of that table, but D and trimming were determined from the DNA. The table has just over 2,000,000 clones, over 85% seen once; the top ten hold approximately 0.13%. The CDR3 consists of 13 residues. The trim removed 9 bases at V and 4 bases at J, leaving 3 bases unmatched. The germline V gene encodes CDR1 SNHLY and CDR2 FYNNEI. Into CD45RA+ naive and CD45RA-negative memory subsets, the CD4+ cells were split.

This sequence was found in a man between 18 and 35 years old in good health. This chain links TRBV2 with TRBJ2-5, with 12 bases identical to TRBD2. Sample: naive CD4+ T cells sorted from blood. The subset: CD45RA+ positively selected. The CDR3 DNA is TGTGCCAGTGGGGGACTAGCGGGAGAGACCCAGTACTTC. Amino acid sequence: CASGGLAGETQYF.